Detailed here is one T cell receptor beta chain. How the authors handled the data: The authors estimated nucleated cell counts from reference gene primer amplification. Sequenced by immunoSEQ multiplex PCR; TCRdb stores in-frame clones only, minus some. V, J and clone size were drawn from that table, and D and trimming were deduced from the DNA. Here the sample spans about 70,000 clones, around nine tenths being singletons. This entry belongs to a study of blood T cell repertoires in COVID-19. Study overall: Sites across the United States, Italy and Spain contributed samples from acute and convalescent COVID-19. The analysed material was cDNA or gDNA that came from T cells, B-cell-depleted T cells, or PBMCs.

The germline V gene has CDR1 SGHTA and CDR2 FQGTGA. V trimming: 5 bases; J trimming: 6 bases; junction bases outside the gene matches: 8. The CDR3 extends over 15 amino acids. This sequence was found in a woman at least 80 years old with acute or convalescent COVID-19. The chain uses TRBV7-3 and TRBJ2-1, with TRBD1 matching over 9 bases. Sequenced sample: peripheral blood. CDR3 protein: CASSPSTGGTNEQFF. The CDR3 coding sequence is TGTGCCAGCAGCCCCTCGACAGGGGGAACCAATGAGCAGTTCTTC.